This T cell receptor beta chain originates from a study of OX40 agonist ivuxolimab in advanced cancers. Produced via immunoSEQ multiplex PCR; TCRdb's table is partial and in-frame only. The table has roughly 13,000 clones, just under 90% seen once. A remark on this clone: Its antigen is undetermined.

Overall study findings and caveats: Relatively little clonal expansion, among the lowest observed, appeared in partial responders at 0.1-3.0 mg/kg. There were, on average, more expanded clones in CD8+ T cells than in CD4+.

Trimming pared 6 bases from V and 1 base from J, leaving 15 bases between. Germline CDR1 reads SGHTA; CDR2 reads FQGNSA. The CDR3 covers 15 residues. V gene TRBV7-2 combines with J gene TRBJ1-1; D is unresolved. The sample consisted of CD4+ or CD8+ T cells sorted from blood, taken in a trial of the OX40 agonist ivuxolimab. This TCR was sampled from an adult with an advanced solid tumor such as melanoma, head and neck, liver or kidney cancer. CDR3 bases: TGTGCCAGCAGTCGCAGAGTTTCACCGAACACTGAAGCTTTCTTT. Translating gives CASSRRVSPNTEAFF.